A single TCR beta chain is shown here with its context. This sample was included in a study of tumor-infiltrating lymphocytes in oesophageal squamous cell carcinoma. One entry per CDR3 protein, called by TCRdb with MiXCR from the PCR reads. The sample includes about 20,000 distinct CDR3 sequences, about two fifths of them seen just once. The V gene's germline CDR1 is MDHEN and CDR2 SYDVKM. The trim removed 4 bases at V and 1 base at J, leaving 6 bases unmatched. The CDR3 has 15 amino acids. This receptor was taken from a male donor with esophageal squamous cell carcinoma. The sequenced sample consisted of blood. This chain links TRBV28 with TRBJ2-5; 7 nucleotides line up with TRBD2. The CDR3 DNA reads as TGTGCCAGCAGTTACACGACTAGCCGCCAAGAGACCCAGTACTTC. It codes for CASSYTTSRQETQYF.